Listed below are T cell receptor beta chains from one sample, sequenced in a study of cytomegalovirus exposure and HLA in healthy donors. Some clones are missing from TCRdb's copy, which holds only in-frame ones; the method was immunoSEQ multiplex PCR. The table lists roughly 100,000 clones, 50% to 65% of them singletons. The specimen sequenced was PBMCs. These TCRs come from a man younger than 40 in good health and CMV-seropositive. The CDR3 runs from the conserved cysteine through the conserved F or W. D genes are given only for firm matches. The size field is filled for only some rows; it gives once, few, many or a size class.

clone_size j_call v_call d_call cdr3_aa cdr3_nt
. TRBJ2-7 TRBV27 TRBD1 CASSIRDRGYEQYF TGTGCCAGCAGTATCCGGGACAGGGGTTACGAGCAGTACTTC
. TRBJ1-4 TRBV11-2 TRBD1 CASSSQGAGEKLFF TGTGCCAGCAGCTCACAGGGGGCTGGTGAAAAACTGTTTTTT
once TRBJ1-1 TRBV18 . CASSPPTSGTEAFF TGTGCCAGCTCACCACCTACTTCTGGCACTGAAGCTTTCTTT
. TRBJ2-7 TRBV7-8 TRBD2 CASSGSGGISSYEQYF TGTGCCAGCAGCGGTAGCGGGGGGATTAGCTCCTACGAGCAGTACTTC
. TRBJ1-6 TRBV6-5 . CASSYSVSSYNSPLHF TGTGCCAGCAGTTACTCTGTTAGCTCCTATAATTCACCCCTCCACTTT
few TRBJ2-2 TRBV4-2 . CASSQEGGASNTGELFF TGTGCCAGCAGCCAAGAGGGGGGGGCATCAAACACCGGGGAGCTGTTTTTT
. TRBJ2-3 TRBV5-6 . CASSFLDSISTDTQYF TGTGCCAGCAGCTTCTTGGACTCGATAAGCACAGATACGCAGTATTTT
once TRBJ2-7 TRBV5-6 . CASSLFTQGPEQYF TGTGCCAGCAGCTTATTCACTCAGGGCCCCGAGCAGTACTTC
. TRBJ2-7 TRBV7-9 TRBD1 CASSLSKGQASYEQYF TGTGCCAGCAGCTTATCGAAGGGACAGGCTTCCTACGAGCAGTACTTC
. TRBJ2-5 TRBV18 . CASSPPGSVETQYF TGTGCCAGCTCACCACCGGGTAGCGTGGAGACCCAGTACTTC
. TRBJ1-6 TRBV6-1 . CASSEWPGSGSPLHF TGTGCCAGCAGTGAATGGCCAGGGTCAGGATCACCCCTCCACTTT
. TRBJ2-7 TRBV4-1 . CASSLPQPGSEQYF TGTGCCAGCAGCCTCCCACAGCCCGGCTCCGAGCAGTACTTC
. TRBJ2-1 TRBV29-1 TRBD2 CSATSGGVYEQFF TGCAGCGCCACTAGCGGGGGGGTCTATGAGCAGTTCTTC
. TRBJ2-7 TRBV7-9 . CASSLAREAYEQYF TGTGCCAGCAGCTTAGCCCGGGAAGCCTACGAGCAGTACTTC
. TRBJ1-4 TRBV5-1 . CASSLLPSGQHNEKLFF TGCGCCAGCAGCTTGTTACCGTCCGGACAGCATAATGAAAAACTGTTTTTT
once TRBJ2-3 TRBV7-3 TRBD2 CASSLAGGTDTQYF TGTGCCAGCAGCTTAGCGGGGGGCACAGATACGCAGTATTTT
. TRBJ2-3 TRBV5-4 . CASSLSGTSTDTQYF TGTGCCAGCAGCTTGAGCGGAACCAGCACAGATACGCAGTATTTT
. TRBJ2-7 TRBV7-2 TRBD2 CASSRTSGAVYEQYF TGTGCCAGCAGCCGGACTAGCGGCGCTGTCTACGAGCAGTACTTC
. TRBJ2-3 TRBV5-1 TRBD1 CASSLEGAYSTDTQYF TGCGCCAGCAGCTTGGAGGGGGCCTATAGCACAGATACGCAGTATTTT
few TRBJ2-1 TRBV5-1 TRBD1 CASSLDRGQFF TGCGCCAGCAGCTTGGACAGGGGGCAGTTCTTC
. TRBJ1-4 TRBV27 TRBD1 CASSLYADRESEKLFF TGTGCCAGCAGTTTATACGCCGACAGGGAAAGTGAAAAACTGTTTTTT
once TRBJ1-1 TRBV7-8 . CASSRLTGKRVTEAFF TGTGCCAGCAGTCGTCTCACAGGGAAGAGGGTCACTGAAGCTTTCTTT
. TRBJ1-5 TRBV13 . CASSIPRAQPQHF TGTGCCAGCAGCATTCCCAGGGCCCAGCCCCAGCATTTT
. TRBJ1-1 TRBV5-6 . CASSLGQAGAAIVAFF TGTGCCAGCAGCTTGGGACAGGCGGGAGCGGCAATAGTAGCTTTCTTT
. TRBJ1-1 TRBV5-1 TRBD1 CASSLQLQGVSTEAFF TGCGCCAGCAGCCTTCAACTACAGGGGGTAAGCACTGAAGCTTTCTTT
few TRBJ1-2 TRBV6-5 . CASSGTVNYGYTF TGTGCCAGCAGTGGAACAGTTAACTATGGCTACACCTTC
. TRBJ2-7 TRBV5-6 TRBD1 CASSPRAGTDSYEQYF TGTGCCAGCAGCCCCCGAGCCGGGACAGATTCCTACGAGCAGTACTTC
. TRBJ2-7 TRBV7-9 . CASSSGFGEQYF TGTGCCAGCAGCTCAGGGTTTGGCGAGCAGTACTTC
. TRBJ1-1 TRBV9 . CASSVGAGVGTEAFF TGTGCCAGCAGCGTAGGAGCAGGGGTAGGCACTGAAGCTTTCTTT
. TRBJ1-3 TRBV2 . CASSMGHSGNTIYF TGTGCCAGCAGTATGGGGCACTCTGGAAACACCATATATTTT
. TRBJ2-1 TRBV21-1 . CASSSRGRGSYNEQFF TGTGCCAGCAGCTCTCGCGGCAGGGGCTCCTACAATGAGCAGTTCTTC
once TRBJ2-2 TRBV11-3 . CASSLGTSQNTGELFF TGTGCCAGCAGCTTAGGGACATCCCAGAACACCGGGGAGCTGTTTTTT
once TRBJ2-2 TRBV6-5 . CASSYLAGNTGELFF TGTGCCAGCAGTTACTTGGCGGGGAACACCGGGGAGCTGTTTTTT
once TRBJ1-1 TRBV10-2 TRBD1 CASSADRGTEAFF TGCGCCAGCAGTGCGGACAGGGGCACTGAAGCTTTCTTT
. TRBJ2-3 TRBV6-5 TRBD2 CASWEAGGSDTQYF TGTGCCAGCTGGGAAGCGGGGGGCTCAGATACGCAGTATTTT
. TRBJ2-7 TRBV5-1 TRBD2 CASSPGTSVEQYF TGCGCCAGCAGCCCCGGGACTAGCGTCGAGCAGTACTTC
. TRBJ1-2 TRBV4-1 . CASSQFLSNNYGYTF TGCGCCAGCAGCCAATTCTTGAGTAATAACTATGGCTACACCTTC
few TRBJ1-6 TRBV30 . CAWTGSYNSPLHF TGTGCCTGGACGGGCTCCTATAATTCACCCCTCCACTTT
. TRBJ2-7 TRBV6-4 . CASSVEDKQYF TGTGCCAGCAGTGTCGAAGACAAGCAGTACTTC
. TRBJ1-3 TRBV30 . CAWSVTPRSGNTIYF TGTGCCTGGAGTGTGACTCCCCGCTCTGGAAACACCATATATTTT
. TRBJ1-5 TRBV12-5 TRBD1 CASGGGQGDNQPQHF TGTGCTAGTGGTGGGGGACAGGGTGACAATCAGCCCCAGCATTTT
. TRBJ2-5 TRBV27 . CASSLGSGETQYF TGTGCCAGCAGTTTAGGGTCGGGAGAGACCCAGTACTTC
few TRBJ1-2 TRBV18 . CASSPRGGHGYTF TGTGCCAGCTCACCAAGGGGGGGACATGGCTACACCTTC
once TRBJ2-1 TRBV27 . CASGLNEQFF TGTGCCAGCGGACTCAATGAGCAGTTCTTC
. TRBJ1-1 TRBV6-4 . CASSDSGQPGTEAFF TGTGCCAGCAGTGACTCCGGACAGCCGGGAACTGAAGCTTTCTTT
. TRBJ2-1 TRBV10-3 . CAISDGGNEQFF TGTGCCATCAGTGATGGCGGCAATGAGCAGTTCTTC
. TRBJ2-3 TRBV5-4 TRBD2 CASSLEGTSVTDTQYF TGTGCCAGCAGCTTGGAGGGGACTAGCGTCACAGATACGCAGTATTTT
. TRBJ1-2 TRBV4-1 . CASSQDGAPGYGYTF TGCGCCAGCAGCCAAGATGGGGCGCCTGGGTATGGCTACACCTTC
. TRBJ1-5 TRBV7-2 . CASSLWDGLNQPQHF TGTGCCAGCAGCTTGTGGGACGGACTAAATCAGCCCCAGCATTTT
few TRBJ1-5 TRBV10-3 . CATQGYNQPQHF TGTGCCACCCAGGGATACAATCAGCCCCAGCATTTT
few TRBJ2-3 TRBV6-4 TRBD2 CASSAFPSGATDTQYF TGTGCCAGTTCCGCCTTTCCTAGCGGGGCAACAGATACGCAGTATTTT
few TRBJ1-1 TRBV6-5 . CASSHLEGTEAFF TGTGCCAGCAGCCACCTGGAGGGGACTGAAGCTTTCTTT
. TRBJ2-7 TRBV25-1 TRBD1 CASNPTGTGGEQYF TGTGCCAGCAACCCTACAGGGACAGGGGGAGAGCAGTACTTC
. TRBJ2-3 TRBV7-2 . CASSDFRQRLGTQYF TGTGCCAGCAGCGACTTCCGGCAAAGGCTCGGTACGCAGTATTTT
few TRBJ2-7 TRBV27 TRBD1 CASSLSGQGPYEQYF TGTGCCAGCAGTTTATCGGGACAGGGTCCCTACGAGCAGTACTTC
once TRBJ1-5 TRBV6-5 TRBD1 CASSTGAPSQPQHF TGTGCCAGCAGTACAGGGGCCCCTAGTCAGCCCCAGCATTTT